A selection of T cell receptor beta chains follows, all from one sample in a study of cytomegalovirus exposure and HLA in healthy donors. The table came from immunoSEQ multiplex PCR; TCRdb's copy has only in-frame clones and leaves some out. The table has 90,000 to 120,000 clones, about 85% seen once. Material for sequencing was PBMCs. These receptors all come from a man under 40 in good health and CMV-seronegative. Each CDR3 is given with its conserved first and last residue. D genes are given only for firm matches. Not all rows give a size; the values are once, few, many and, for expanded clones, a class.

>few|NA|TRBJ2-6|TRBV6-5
CASSPVSSGANVLTF
TGTGCCAGCAGTCCCGTGAGCTCTGGGGCCAACGTCCTGACTTTC
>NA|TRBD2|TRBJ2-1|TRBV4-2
CASSRVAGDTYNEQFF
TGTGCCAGCAGCCGGGTAGCGGGAGACACCTACAATGAGCAGTTCTTC
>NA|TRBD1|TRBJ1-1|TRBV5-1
CASSFTTGSYTEAFF
TGCGCCAGCAGCTTTACGACAGGGTCGTACACTGAAGCTTTCTTT
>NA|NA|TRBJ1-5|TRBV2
CASAGPGDQPQHF
TGTGCCAGCGCCGGACCCGGGGATCAGCCCCAGCATTTT
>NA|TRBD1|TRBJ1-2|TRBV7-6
CASSLRQGTDYTF
TGTGCCAGCAGCTTACGACAGGGCACTGACTACACCTTC
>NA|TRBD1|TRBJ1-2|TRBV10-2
CASSIIRDSLYGYTF
TGCGCCAGCTCAATCATCCGGGACAGTCTCTATGGCTACACCTTC
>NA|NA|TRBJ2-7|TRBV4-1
CASSQSLLYEQYF
TGCGCCAGCAGCCAATCTTTACTCTACGAGCAGTACTTC
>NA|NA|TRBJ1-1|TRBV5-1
CASSLEKGLLNTEAFF
TGCGCCAGCAGCTTGGAGAAGGGGCTTCTGAACACTGAAGCTTTCTTT
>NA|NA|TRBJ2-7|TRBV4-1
CASSPTGTPSYEQYF
TGCGCCAGCAGCCCCACCGGGACACCTTCCTACGAGCAGTACTTC
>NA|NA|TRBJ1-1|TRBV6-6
CASSWTSNTEAFF
TGTGCCAGCAGTTGGACATCGAACACTGAAGCTTTCTTT
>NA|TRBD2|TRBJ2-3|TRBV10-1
CASSDFPLASLSTDTQYF
TGCGCCAGCAGTGACTTCCCACTAGCGTCCCTAAGCACAGATACGCAGTATTTT
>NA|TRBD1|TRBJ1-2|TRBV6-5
CASSYGTGNYGYTF
TGTGCCAGCAGTTACGGGACAGGGAACTATGGCTACACCTTC
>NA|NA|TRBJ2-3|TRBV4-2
CASSQTFRGPTDTQYF
TGTGCCAGCAGCCAGACATTTAGGGGCCCCACAGATACGCAGTATTTT
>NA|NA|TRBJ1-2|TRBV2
CASSGLNYGYTF
TGTGCCAGCAGCGGTCTTAACTATGGCTACACCTTC
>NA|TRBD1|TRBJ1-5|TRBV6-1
CASSRGTGDNQPQHF
TGTGCCAGCAGCCGTGGGACAGGGGACAATCAGCCCCAGCATTTT
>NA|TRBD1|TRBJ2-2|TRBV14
CASRITGAWNTGELFF
TGTGCCAGCAGAATCACAGGGGCCTGGAACACCGGGGAGCTGTTTTTT
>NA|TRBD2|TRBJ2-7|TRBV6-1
CASSEAPGRVYEQYF
TGTGCCAGCAGTGAAGCGCCCGGGAGGGTCTACGAGCAGTACTTC
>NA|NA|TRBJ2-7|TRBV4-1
CASSRAAQEHEQYF
TGCGCCAGCAGCCGTGCGGCACAGGAACACGAGCAGTACTTC
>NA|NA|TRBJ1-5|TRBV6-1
CASSEDSGNQPQHF
TGTGCCAGCAGTGAGGACTCGGGCAATCAGCCCCAGCATTTT
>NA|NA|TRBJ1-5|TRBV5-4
CASSLGRSGEPQHF
TGTGCCAGCAGCTTGGGCAGGTCAGGCGAGCCCCAGCATTTT
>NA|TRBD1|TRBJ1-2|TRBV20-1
CSAGDRGGYTF
TGCAGTGCAGGGGACAGAGGCGGCTACACCTTC
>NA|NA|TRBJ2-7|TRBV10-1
CASSDGGKSSYEQYF
TGCGCCAGCAGTGATGGCGGTAAGAGCTCCTACGAGCAGTACTTC
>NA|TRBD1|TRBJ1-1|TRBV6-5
CASSYAKDRRPTEAFF
TGTGCCAGCAGTTACGCAAAGGACAGGAGGCCCACTGAAGCTTTCTTT
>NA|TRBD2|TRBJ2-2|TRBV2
CASSVPLVGTSGRFTGELFF
TGTGCCAGCAGTGTCCCATTAGTTGGGACTAGCGGGAGATTCACCGGGGAGCTGTTTTTT
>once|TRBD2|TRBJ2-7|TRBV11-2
CASSTGLADLYEQYF
TGTGCCAGCAGCACGGGACTAGCGGACCTCTACGAGCAGTACTTC
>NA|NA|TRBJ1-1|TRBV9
CASSVSQNTEAFF
TGTGCCAGCAGCGTGAGTCAGAACACTGAAGCTTTCTTT
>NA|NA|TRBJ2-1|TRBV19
CASTQGPGGNEQFF
TGTGCCAGTACACAGGGTCCGGGAGGCAATGAGCAGTTCTTC
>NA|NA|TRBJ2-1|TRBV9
CASSVSLSSNEQFF
TGTGCCAGCAGCGTGTCCTTGAGTAGCAATGAGCAGTTCTTC
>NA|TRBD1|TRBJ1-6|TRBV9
CASSAGQINSPLHF
TGTGCCAGCAGCGCGGGACAGATTAATTCACCCCTCCACTTT
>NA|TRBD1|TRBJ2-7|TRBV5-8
CASSPQRGRGQYEQYF
TGTGCCAGCAGCCCTCAAAGGGGTAGGGGGCAGTACGAGCAGTACTTC
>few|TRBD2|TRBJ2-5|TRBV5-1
CASSAGGSASGGTQYF
TGCGCCAGCAGCGCGGGGGGGAGCGCTTCGGGTGGGACCCAGTACTTC
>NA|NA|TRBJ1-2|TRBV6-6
CASSYSGAGNYGYTF
TGTGCCAGCAGTTACTCGGGGGCAGGGAACTATGGCTACACCTTC
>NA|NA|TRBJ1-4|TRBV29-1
CPSPQVATNEKLFF
TGCCCCTCCCCCCAGGTCGCAACTAATGAAAAACTGTTTTTT
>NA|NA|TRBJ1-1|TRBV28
CASSLRGAGNTEAFF
TGTGCCAGCAGCCTCCGGGGGGCAGGGAACACTGAAGCTTTCTTT
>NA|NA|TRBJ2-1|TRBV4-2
CASSQDGNEQFF
TGTGCCAGCAGCCAAGACGGCAATGAGCAGTTCTTC
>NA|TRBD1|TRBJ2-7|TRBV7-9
CASSPHSGQGFYEQYF
TGTGCCAGCAGCCCGCACTCGGGACAGGGATTCTACGAGCAGTACTTC
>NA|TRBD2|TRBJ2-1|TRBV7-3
CASSSSGTSGQQFF
TGTGCCAGCAGCTCGAGCGGGACTAGCGGGCAGCAGTTCTTC
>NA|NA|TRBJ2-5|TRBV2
CASTARASAKGETQYF
TGTGCCAGCACGGCCCGGGCTAGCGCTAAAGGGGAGACCCAGTACTTC
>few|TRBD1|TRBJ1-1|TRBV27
CASSYRDRPTEAFF
TGTGCCAGCAGTTATCGGGACAGGCCCACTGAAGCTTTCTTT
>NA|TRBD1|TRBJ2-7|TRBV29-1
CSVEEDRGLEQYF
TGCAGCGTTGAGGAGGACAGGGGGCTCGAGCAGTACTTC
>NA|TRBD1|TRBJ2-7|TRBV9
CASSGAGTGAHEQYF
TGTGCCAGCAGCGGGGCAGGGACAGGGGCCCACGAGCAGTACTTC
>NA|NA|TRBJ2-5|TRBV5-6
CASSISVTQYF
TGTGCCAGCAGCATTAGTGTGACCCAGTACTTC
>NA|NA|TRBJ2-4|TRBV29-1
CSVRSRDMAKNIQYF
TGCAGCGTTAGAAGTAGGGACATGGCCAAAAACATTCAGTACTTC
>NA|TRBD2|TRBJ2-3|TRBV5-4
CASSLVAGGGPDTQYF
TGTGCCAGCAGCTTGGTAGCGGGAGGAGGTCCAGATACGCAGTATTTT
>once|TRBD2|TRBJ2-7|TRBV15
CATSRELAETYEQYF
TGTGCCACCAGCAGAGAGCTAGCGGAAACCTACGAGCAGTACTTC
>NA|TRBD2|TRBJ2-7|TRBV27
CATSGLAGDEQYF
TGTGCCACCTCTGGACTAGCGGGAGATGAGCAGTACTTC